What follows are 22 T cell receptor beta chains derived from one specimen sequenced in a study of cytomegalovirus exposure and HLA in healthy donors. The PCR had 60 Vbeta and 13 Jbeta primers. Profiling relied on immunoSEQ multiplex PCR, and the TCRdb table lists in-frame clones only, not all of them. The table lists over 150,000 clones, 65% to 80% of them singletons, with approximately 2.6% in the top ten. Sequencing was done on a sample of PBMCs. The receptors stem from a young man in good health and CMV-seronegative.

This clone was found a few times. The V call is TRBV5-1, the J call TRBJ2-3, with a weak D call TRBD1 (6 bases). V lost 0 bases and J lost 3, with 14 bases in between. The CDR3 totals 16 residues. Germline V CDR1 and CDR2: SGHRS, YFSETQ. The chain's CDR3 is CASSLGKTGPTDTQYF. The CDR3 nucleotides are TGCGCCAGCAGCTTGGGGAAGACAGGACCGACAGATACGCAGTATTTT.

The chain uses TRBV5-1 and TRBJ2-5; weak D call: TRBD1 (5 bases). The V end lost 0 bases, the J end lost 5 bases, and 14 bases lay between the germline ends. The CDR3 extends over 15 amino acids. Germline values: CDR1 SGHRS, CDR2 YFSETQ. This CDR3 is CASSLAVRVLETQYF. The CDR3 nucleotides are TGCGCCAGCAGCTTGGCGGTCAGGGTCTTGGAGACCCAGTACTTC.

The chain couples TRBV6-5 to TRBJ2-5; maybe TRBD1 (5 bases). CDR1 and CDR2 from the germline V gene are MNHEY and SVGAGI. CDR3 length: 13 residues. Trimming removed 5 bases from V and 6 bases from J, with 13 bases in between. The CDR3 region is CASSQDIHQTQYF. In DNA form, the CDR3 reads TGTGCCAGCAGTCAGGACATTCACCAGACCCAGTACTTC.

This rearrangement joins TRBV9 to TRBJ2-5, with 7 bases identical to TRBD1. Per germline, CDR1 SGDLS and CDR2 YYNGEE. Losses at the gene ends were 3 bases for V and 5 bases for J; bases not matched to a gene: 4. The CDR3 is 13 amino acids. CDR3 protein: CASSGGGRETQYF. The CDR3 DNA reads TGTGCCAGCAGCGGAGGGGGCAGGGAGACCCAGTACTTC.

V usage is TRBV7-2 and J usage is TRBJ1-3; 7 bases line up with TRBD1. Germline CDR1 and CDR2: SGHTA and FQGNSA. The CDR3 totals 17 residues. The trim removed 5 bases at V and 0 bases at J, leaving 10 bases unmatched. CDR3 sequence reads: CASSAGQPFTSGNTIYF. CDR3 DNA: TGTGCCAGCAGCGCGGGACAGCCCTTCACCTCTGGAAACACCATATATTTT.

Only one count was recorded for this clone. J is TRBJ2-5 and V is TRBV7-2; TRBD1 aligns across 10 bases. Unmatched junction bases numbered 4, after V lost 3 bases and J lost 0 bases. Germline CDR1 and CDR2: SGHTA and FQGNSA. This CDR3 region has 16 residues. The CDR3 region has the DNA TGTGCCAGCAGCTTGGGACAGGGGACAAACCAAGAGACCCAGTACTTC. It codes for CASSLGQGTNQETQYF.

Turning to this clone: An end of the junction differs from the germline gene, which may be a read error. The V and J genes are TRBV23-1 and TRBJ1-5; 7 nucleotides line up with TRBD1. TRBV23-1 is sorted into the ORF group, with uncertain function. The CDR3 runs 17 residues. CDR3 in DNA: TGCGCCAGCAGCCAATCAGGGGGGGGGTATAGCAATCAGCCCCAGCATTTT. It encodes CASSQSGGGYSNQPQHF.

This chain links TRBV28 with TRBJ1-2, with a tentative D call TRBD1 (5 bases). Germline CDR1 is MDHEN and CDR2 is SYDVKM. This CDR3 has 13 residues. V dropped 1 base and J dropped 7 bases, with 10 bases sitting between them. Written as DNA, the CDR3 is TGTGCCAGCAGTTTATCGGGGGACTCTGGCTACACCTTC. This encodes CASSLSGDSGYTF.

This chain joins TRBV7-2 and TRBJ2-7, with a tentative D call TRBD2 (6 bases). The CDR3 length is 14 residues. The germline V gene encodes CDR1 SGHTA and CDR2 FQGNSA. The ends were cut back, 3 bases at V and 4 bases at J, with 13 bases in the middle. The CDR3 spells CASSLRDGGYEQYF. CDR3 coding DNA: TGTGCCAGCAGCTTGCGGGACGGAGGGTACGAGCAGTACTTC.

This clone has more than one count but fewer than ten. This chain connects TRBV12-5 to TRBJ2-5; D might be TRBD2 (6 bases). The J call may be incorrect, as the DNA end agrees better with TRBJ2-7. Looked up from germline, CDR1 is LGHNT and CDR2 is FRNRAP. The CDR3 spans 16 residues. This chain's CDR3 is CASGSVPRDGTCEQYF. CDR3 bases: TGTGCTAGTGGTTCCGTTCCCCGGGACGGGACTTGCGAGCAGTACTTC.

The rearrangement links TRBV19 to TRBJ1-2, with D possibly matching TRBD1 (6 bases). The V end lost 5 bases, the J end lost 3 bases, and 13 bases lay between the germline ends. The CDR3 is 14 amino acids. In germline, CDR1 is LNHDA, CDR2 SQIVND (reference sequence). The CDR3 sequence: CASSELNRDYGYTF. CDR3 nucleotides: TGTGCCAGTAGTGAATTGAACAGGGACTATGGCTACACCTTC.

CDR3 region: CASSLAGSSYNSPLHF. CDR3 DNA: TGTGCCAGCAGCTTGGCGGGGTCCTCCTATAATTCACCCCTCCACTTT. V is TRBV5-6 and J is TRBJ1-6; D gene ambiguous. V was shortened by 0 bases and J by 0 bases, with 7 bases between the two germline ends. The CDR3 is 16 residues long. Germline lookup yields CDR1 SGHDT and CDR2 YYEEEE. The whole variable domain, filled in from reference TRBV5-6 and TRBJ1-6, reads DAGVTQSPTHLIKTRGQQVTLRCSPKSGHDTVSWYQQALGQGPQFIFQYYEEEERQRGNFPDRFSGHQFPNYSSELNVNALLLGDSALYLCASSLAGSSYNSPLHFGNGTRLTVT.

The table lists this clone with a count of one. The chain links TRBV18 to TRBJ2-3; TRBD1 agrees at 9 bases. This CDR3 has 15 amino acids. Per germline, CDR1 KGHSH and CDR2 LQKENI. After removal of 3 bases from V and 4 bases from J, the junction contained 5 bases not matched to a gene. The DNA of the CDR3 is TGTGCCAGCTCACCTTGGACAGGGGCGGCAGATACGCAGTATTTT. Protein: CASSPWTGAADTQYF.

The CDR3 sequence: CASSPGQGTNTEAFF. The DNA of the CDR3 is TGTGCCAGCTCACCAGGACAGGGGACGAACACTGAAGCTTTCTTT. The chain is built from TRBV18 and TRBJ1-1; TRBD1 matches 9 bases. Trimming removed 2 bases from V and 1 base from J; junction bases left unmatched: 2. This CDR3 region has 15 residues. Germline CDR1 reads KGHSH; CDR2 reads LQKENI.

The genes are TRBV11-2 and TRBJ2-7, with TRBD2 as a possible D gene (6 bases). Germline-derived CDR1 and CDR2 are SGHAT and FQNNGV. The CDR3 runs 14 residues. V lost 3 bases to trimming and J lost 0 bases, with 9 bases between them. The CDR3 sequence is CASSLAGFSYEQYF. The CDR3 region has the DNA TGTGCCAGCAGCTTGGCGGGATTCTCCTACGAGCAGTACTTC.

This chain links TRBV4-1 with TRBJ1-3; a weak D match, TRBD1 (5 bases). The germline V and J ends were trimmed by 4 bases and 4 bases, with 17 bases remaining between them. The V gene's germline CDR1 is MGHRA and CDR2 YSYEKL. This CDR3 has 16 residues. The DNA for the CDR3 is TGCGCCAGCAGCCGTCTAACAGGCCTCTGGGGAAACACCATATATTTT. Its protein product is CASSRLTGLWGNTIYF.

A single count supports this clone. This chain links TRBV5-1 with TRBJ1-6, with D possibly being TRBD1 (6 bases). Germline assignment: CDR1 SGHRS and CDR2 YFSETQ. The ends were cut back, 0 bases at V and 7 bases at J, with 17 bases in the middle. CDR3 size: 17 residues. CDR3 loop: CASSLAVGGLPNSPLHF. For the CDR3, the DNA is TGCGCCAGCAGCTTGGCAGTTGGGGGCTTGCCGAATTCACCCCTCCACTTT.

This chain joins TRBV4-1 and TRBJ2-5; 7 positions match TRBD2. V shed 4 bases, J shed 4 bases, and the junction held 9 bases outside the gene matches. Germline V gene sequence: CDR1 MGHRA, CDR2 YSYEKL. This CDR3 is 15 amino acids long. Here the CDR3 reads CASSPLPGRGETQYF. In DNA form, the CDR3 reads TGCGCCAGCAGCCCCTTGCCAGGGAGGGGAGAGACCCAGTACTTC.

The chain carries TRBV29-1 and TRBJ1-1; D gene uncertain. V dropped 2 bases and J dropped 6 bases, with 19 bases sitting between them. Germline CDR1 reads SQVTM; CDR2 reads ANQGSEA. CDR3 length: 15 amino acids. The CDR3 spells CSVESRYQVKPEAFF. The CDR3 DNA is TGCAGCGTTGAAAGCCGGTACCAGGTCAAACCTGAAGCTTTCTTT.

The table lists this clone with a few counts. This chain joins TRBV6-6 and TRBJ2-1, with D possibly TRBD1 on 5 matching bases. Trimming removed 2 bases from V and 7 bases from J, with 12 bases in between. CDR1 is MNHNY, CDR2 SVGAGI, per germline (reference sequence). CDR3 size: 14 residues. CDR3 in amino acids: CASSYMDNNNEQFF. The CDR3, as DNA: TGTGCCAGCAGTTACATGGACAACAATAATGAGCAGTTCTTC.

The chain is built from TRBV19 and TRBJ2-7; possibly TRBD1 for D (6 bases). The CDR3 totals 13 residues. Trimming pared 8 bases from V and 3 bases from J, leaving 14 bases between. Germline V gene data show CDR1 as LNHDA and CDR2 as SQIVND (reference sequence). The CDR3 region is CASAGTPHYEQYF. The CDR3 DNA is TGTGCCAGTGCCGGGACACCTCACTACGAGCAGTACTTC.

The chain's CDR3 is CASSPPGQGSYEQYF. In nucleotides, the CDR3 is TGTGCCAGCAGCCCGCCGGGACAGGGCTCCTACGAGCAGTACTTC. The chain carries TRBV11-2 and TRBJ2-7; 9 bases line up with TRBD1. The CDR3 length is 15 residues. Germline V gene data show CDR1 as SGHAT and CDR2 as FQNNGV. V trimming: 5 bases; J trimming: 0 bases; junction bases outside the gene matches: 5.